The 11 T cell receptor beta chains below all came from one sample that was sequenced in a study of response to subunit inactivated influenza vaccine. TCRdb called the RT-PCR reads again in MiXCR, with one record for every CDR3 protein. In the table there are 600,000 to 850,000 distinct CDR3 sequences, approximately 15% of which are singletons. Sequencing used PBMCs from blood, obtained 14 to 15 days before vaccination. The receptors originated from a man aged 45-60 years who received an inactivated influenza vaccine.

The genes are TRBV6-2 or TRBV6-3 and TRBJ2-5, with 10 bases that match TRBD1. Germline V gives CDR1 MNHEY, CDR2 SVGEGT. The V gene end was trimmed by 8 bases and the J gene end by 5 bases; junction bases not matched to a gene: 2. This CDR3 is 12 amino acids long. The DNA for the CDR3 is TGTGCCAGCCTGGACAGGGGGGAGACCCAGTACTTC. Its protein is CASLDRGETQYF.

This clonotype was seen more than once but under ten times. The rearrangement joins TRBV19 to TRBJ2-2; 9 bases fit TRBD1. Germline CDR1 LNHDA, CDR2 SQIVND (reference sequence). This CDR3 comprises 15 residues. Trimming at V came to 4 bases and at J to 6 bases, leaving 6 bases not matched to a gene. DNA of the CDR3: TGTGCCAGTAGTACTTCCGGGACAGGGTCCGGGGAGCTGTTTTTT. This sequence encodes CASSTSGTGSGELFF. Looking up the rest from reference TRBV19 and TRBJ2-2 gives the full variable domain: DGGITQSPKYLFRKEGQNVTLSCEQNLNHDAMYWYRQDPGQGLRLIYYSQIVNDFQKGDIAEGYSVSREKKESFPLTVTSAQKNPTAFYLCASSTSGTGSGELFFGEGSRLTVL.

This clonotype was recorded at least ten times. CDR3 bases: TGTGCCAGCAGGACACGGGACAGGTATCAGCCCCAGCATTTT. Amino acid sequence: CASRTRDRYQPQHF. V and J are TRBV12-3 or TRBV12-4 and TRBJ1-5; 8 bases agree with TRBD1. The trim removed 6 bases at V and 5 bases at J, leaving 6 bases unmatched. CDR3 length equals 14 residues.

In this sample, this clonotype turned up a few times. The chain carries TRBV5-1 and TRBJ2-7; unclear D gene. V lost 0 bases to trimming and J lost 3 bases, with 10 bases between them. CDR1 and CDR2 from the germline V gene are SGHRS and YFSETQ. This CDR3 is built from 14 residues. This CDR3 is CASSLGNRGYEQYF. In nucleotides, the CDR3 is TGCGCCAGCAGCTTGGGGAACAGAGGCTACGAGCAGTACTTC.

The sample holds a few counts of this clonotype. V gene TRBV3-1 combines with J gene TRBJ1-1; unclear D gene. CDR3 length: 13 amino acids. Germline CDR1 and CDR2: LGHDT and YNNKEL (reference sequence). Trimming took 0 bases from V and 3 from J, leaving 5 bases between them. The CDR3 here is CASSQDQDTEAFF. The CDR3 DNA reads TGTGCCAGCAGCCAAGATCAGGACACTGAAGCTTTCTTT.

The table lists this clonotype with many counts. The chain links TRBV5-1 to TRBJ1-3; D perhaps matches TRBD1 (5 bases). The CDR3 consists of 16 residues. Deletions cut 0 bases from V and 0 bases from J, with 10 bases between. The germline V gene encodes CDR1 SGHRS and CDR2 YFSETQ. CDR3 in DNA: TGCGCCAGCAGCTTGGTGCCGGGGACCTCTGGAAACACCATATATTTT. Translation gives CASSLVPGTSGNTIYF.

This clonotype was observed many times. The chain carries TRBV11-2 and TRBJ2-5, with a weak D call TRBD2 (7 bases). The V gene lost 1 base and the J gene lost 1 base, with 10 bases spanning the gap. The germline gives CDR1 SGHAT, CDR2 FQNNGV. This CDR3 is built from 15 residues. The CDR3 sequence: CASSLVGGVQETQYF. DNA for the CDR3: TGTGCCAGCAGCTTAGTAGGGGGGGTCCAAGAGACCCAGTACTTC.

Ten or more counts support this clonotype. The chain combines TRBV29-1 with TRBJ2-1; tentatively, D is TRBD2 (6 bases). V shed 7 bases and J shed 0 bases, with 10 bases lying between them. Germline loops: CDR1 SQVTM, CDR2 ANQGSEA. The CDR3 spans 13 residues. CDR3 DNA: TGCAGCGCGGGAGCTAGCTCCTACAATGAGCAGTTCTTC. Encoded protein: CSAGASSYNEQFF.

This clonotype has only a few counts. CDR3 nucleotide sequence: TGTGCCACCAGCAGAGAGCCGGGGGGCCTCTACGAGCAGTACTTC. It specifies CATSREPGGLYEQYF. The chain couples TRBV15 to TRBJ2-7; D is perhaps TRBD2 (7 bases). The ends were cut back, 0 bases at V and 3 bases at J, with 12 bases in the middle. This CDR3 comprises 15 residues. Looked up from germline, CDR1 is LNHNV and CDR2 is YYDKDF (reference sequence).

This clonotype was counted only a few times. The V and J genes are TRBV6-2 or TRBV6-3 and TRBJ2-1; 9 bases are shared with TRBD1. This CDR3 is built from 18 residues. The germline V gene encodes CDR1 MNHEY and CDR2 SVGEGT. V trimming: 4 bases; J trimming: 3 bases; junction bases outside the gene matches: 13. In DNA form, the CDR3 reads TGTGCCAGCAGTTCGGGACAGGGAAGGGACTTGATCTACAATGAGCAGTTCTTC. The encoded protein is CASSSGQGRDLIYNEQFF.

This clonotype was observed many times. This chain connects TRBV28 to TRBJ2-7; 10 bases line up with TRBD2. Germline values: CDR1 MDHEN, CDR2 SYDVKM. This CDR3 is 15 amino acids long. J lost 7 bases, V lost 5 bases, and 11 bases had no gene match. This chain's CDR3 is CASSNSASGSVEQYF. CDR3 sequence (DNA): TGTGCCAGCAGTAATTCGGCTAGCGGGAGTGTGGAGCAGTACTTC.